This record concerns one T cell receptor (beta chain) sequence. The CDR3 extends over 13 amino acids. CDR1 and CDR2 from the germline V gene are MGHDK and SYGVNS. V lost 9 bases and J lost 0, with 12 bases in between. The assay was immunoSEQ multiplex PCR, and TCRdb's table has in-frame clones only and misses some. The sample records about 52,000 clones, around 93% being singletons. The data belong to a study of T cell changes during pregnancy in multiple sclerosis. The V call is TRBV25-1, the J call TRBJ2-7; tentative D call: TRBD1 (5 bases). The sequence was collected from a female donor in good health, enrolled as a control in a pregnancy study. The sample here was CD4+ T cells from peripheral blood mononuclear cells, taken after pregnancy. In nucleotides, the CDR3 is TGTGCCAGTTCAGGGATAAACTCCTACGAGCAGTACTTC. It specifies CASSGINSYEQYF.